Below, 7 T cell receptor beta chains from the same sample are listed, as sequenced in a study of precursors of human CD4 cytotoxic T cells. Bulk UMI-based sequencing covered sorted CD4+ central memory, effector memory, IL-7R-high and IL-7R-negative TEMRA subsets. Each CDR3 protein gets one entry after TCRdb re-called the reads with MiXCR. The table includes 750 or so distinct CDR3 sequences, approximately 13% detected once. Specimen: memory CD4+ T cells from blood (PBMCs). These receptors all stem from a human donor in good health.

This clonotype was detected only a few times. This chain links TRBV5-1 with TRBJ2-5; D is uncertain. This CDR3 is built from 15 residues. The V end was cut by 0 bases, the J end by 3 bases, with 12 bases between. Germline lookup yields CDR1 SGHRS and CDR2 YFSETQ. The CDR3 nucleotides are TGCGCCAGCAGCTTGGGCCAGATCACCAAAGAGACCCAGTACTTC. It codes for CASSLGQITKETQYF.

The chain combines TRBV27 with TRBJ2-1, with D maybe TRBD1 (6 bases). Germline V gene lookup returns CDR1 MNHEY and CDR2 SMNVEV (reference sequence). The CDR3 is made up of 17 amino acids. Trimming cost V 2 bases and J 0 bases, with 14 bases left between them. CDR3 residues: CASSLQDRSYSYNEQFF. The CDR3 DNA is TGTGCCAGCAGTTTACAAGACAGGAGCTACTCCTACAATGAGCAGTTCTTC.

The gene calls are TRBV24-1 and TRBJ1-2; D might be TRBD1 (6 bases). V lost 4 bases and J lost 4, with 15 bases in between. The CDR3 loop spans 15 amino acids. Germline CDR1 reads KGHDR; CDR2 reads SFDVKD. The CDR3 loop is CATSDETGITYGYTF. The DNA of the CDR3 is TGTGCCACCAGTGACGAAACAGGGATTACCTATGGCTACACCTTC.

The rearrangement links TRBV30 to TRBJ2-1; D is unclear. The germline V gene encodes CDR1 GTSNPN and CDR2 SVGIG (reference sequence). The CDR3 length is 15 residues. Trimming stripped 0 bases from V and 0 bases from J, with 9 bases between. CDR3 residues: CAWSVSSNSYNEQFF. For the CDR3, the DNA is TGTGCCTGGAGTGTAAGCTCAAACTCCTACAATGAGCAGTTCTTC.

This clonotype is large by share. This chain connects TRBV19 to TRBJ1-1; D remains unclear. The length of the CDR3 is 13 residues. V lost 4 bases, J lost 3 bases, and 9 bases lay in between. Germline CDR1 reads LNHDA; CDR2 reads SQIVND (reference sequence). In nucleotides, the CDR3 is TGTGCCAGTAGTACATTTATAGACACTGAAGCTTTCTTT. This translates into CASSTFIDTEAFF. The full variable domain, in which reference TRBV19 and TRBJ1-1 provide the parts outside the CDR3, is DGGITQSPKYLFRKEGQNVTLSCEQNLNHDAMYWYRQDPGQGLRLIYYSQIVNDFQKGDIAEGYSVSREKKESFPLTVTSAQKNPTAFYLCASSTFIDTEAFFGQGTRLTVV.

This clonotype has only a few counts. The chain has TRBV20-1 and TRBJ2-3, with a weak D call TRBD2 (6 bases). There are 15 residues in the CDR3. The germline V and J ends were trimmed by 5 bases and 0 bases, with 15 bases remaining between them. In germline, CDR1 is DFQATT, CDR2 SNEGSKA (reference sequence). CDR3 amino acids: CSAVPSVSSTDTQYF. The DNA of the CDR3 is TGCAGTGCTGTCCCTAGCGTTAGCAGCACAGATACGCAGTATTTT.

By its share, this clonotype is large. V and J are TRBV4-3 and TRBJ1-6; D might be TRBD1 (6 bases). V was pared by 5 bases and J by 7 bases, with 15 bases between. Germline lookup yields CDR1 LGHNA and CDR2 YSLEER. The CDR3 covers 15 residues. The CDR3 sequence: CASSADSNRNSPLHF. The CDR3 DNA reads TGCGCCAGCAGCGCGGACAGTAATAGGAATTCACCCCTCCACTTT.